This is a list of T cell receptor beta chains from one sample in a study of T cell repertoires in cytomegalovirus infection. No antigen is known for these receptors. TCRdb used MiXCR to reprocess the reads, holding one entry per CDR3 protein. Of roughly 920,000 distinct CDR3 sequences in the sample, roughly 30% were seen once. The sample consisted of cultured CD8+ T cells from PBMCs, taken from culture after CMV antigen stimulation. These receptors were obtained from a human donor in good health (CMV status not recorded). Some clones in this sample may be carry-over from other donors' samples. CDR3s include the opening cysteine and the closing phenylalanine or tryptophan. A D gene is named only where the DNA matches it firmly. Only part of the rows carry a size: once, few, many, or a class if the clone is expanded.

d_gene,j_gene,abundance,v_gene,CDR3nt,CDR3aa
-,TRBJ2-5,-,TRBV27,TGTGCCAGCAGTTTAAGACAAGGGCGACAAGAGACCCAGTACTTC,CASSLRQGRQETQYF
-,TRBJ2-7,-,TRBV2,TGTGCCAGCAGTGAAAGGACCCACGAGCAGTACTTC,CASSERTHEQYF
-,TRBJ1-6,many,TRBV12-3/TRBV12-4,TGTGCCAGCAGTGGGCGGCAGGGAGGGAGCTCCTATAATTCACCCCTCCACTTT,CASSGRQGGSSYNSPLHF
-,TRBJ1-1,few,TRBV7-9,TGTGCCAGCAGCTTAGGCGCAACGGACACTGAAGCTTTCTTT,CASSLGATDTEAFF
TRBD1,TRBJ1-5,-,TRBV12-3/TRBV12-4,TGTGCCAGCAGTTTAGGGGACAGGGTTCAGCCCCAGCATTTT,CASSLGDRVQPQHF
-,TRBJ2-3,many,TRBV6-2/TRBV6-3,TGTGCCAGCAGTTACCCCACAGATACGCAGTATTTT,CASSYPTDTQYF
-,TRBJ2-1,-,TRBV5-6,TGTGCCAGCAGCTCGGAGCCTTTCTACAATGAGCAGTTCTTC,CASSSEPFYNEQFF
-,TRBJ1-2,-,TRBV27,TGTGCCAGCAGACTTAGAGGGGGGGACTATGGCTACACCTTC,CASRLRGGDYGYTF
-,TRBJ1-2,-,TRBV7-9,TGTGCCAGCAGCCCCGGTGATGGGGAAGGCTATGGCTACACCTTC,CASSPGDGEGYGYTF
-,TRBJ2-5,many,TRBV7-2,TGTGCCAGCAGCTTAGTTGGGGAGACCCAGTACTTC,CASSLVGETQYF
TRBD2,TRBJ2-1,-,TRBV7-6,TGTGCCAGCAGCTTAGTTGGAGGACTAGCGGGGGCCCAGGTATTCCGTGAGCAGTTCTTC,CASSLVGGLAGAQVFREQFF
TRBD1,TRBJ1-4,-,TRBV2,TGTGCCAGCAGCGAAACTTTACCGGGACAGGGAAATGAAAAACTGTTTTTT,CASSETLPGQGNEKLFF
-,TRBJ1-6,many,TRBV7-8,TGTGCCAGCAGCTTAGCGGGGGGGGAGAGGAGATCCCTCCACTTT,CASSLAGGERRSLHF
TRBD2,TRBJ2-1,many,TRBV4-1,TGCGCCAGCAGCCACCCCGGGACTAGCGGTTACAATGAGCAGTTCTTC,CASSHPGTSGYNEQFF
TRBD2,TRBJ2-1,-,TRBV28,TGTGCCAGCAGTTTCGTACTAGCGGGGGGGGCTGAGCAGTTCTTC,CASSFVLAGGAEQFF
-,TRBJ2-2,few,TRBV6-1,TGTGCCAGCAGTGAAACAAGGAACACCGGGGAGCTGTTTTTT,CASSETRNTGELFF
-,TRBJ2-2,-,TRBV11-2,TGTGCCGGCAGCTCGACAGGGAGCGGGATCGGGGAGCTGTTTTTT,CAGSSTGSGIGELFF
-,TRBJ2-5,-,TRBV3-1,TGTGCCAGCAGCCAAGCTCAGGGCCGGATGGAGACCCAGTACTTC,CASSQAQGRMETQYF
-,TRBJ1-1,few,TRBV24-1,TGTGCCACCAGTGATTCGACAGAAGAAGCTTTCTTT,CATSDSTEEAFF
TRBD2,TRBJ2-1,-,TRBV2,TGTGCCAGCAGTCCAAGCGGGGGGGCCGAAAATGAGCAGTTCTTC,CASSPSGGAENEQFF
-,TRBJ2-3,-,TRBV7-9,TGTGCCAGCAGCTTCCGGCTGGGTAGCACAGATACGCAGTATTTT,CASSFRLGSTDTQYF
-,TRBJ2-7,many,TRBV5-1,TGCGCCAGCAGCCTACTTCCAGCGAAGCAGTACTTC,CASSLLPAKQYF
TRBD1,TRBJ2-4,many,TRBV7-2,TGTGCCAGCAGCTTAGCGACAGGGCCCAAAAACATTCAGTACTTC,CASSLATGPKNIQYF
-,TRBJ1-1,-,TRBV10-3,TGTGCCATCAGTGAGTATGAAGGGTCTGAAGCTTTCTTT,CAISEYEGSEAFF
-,TRBJ2-2,-,TRBV27,TGTGCCAGCAGTTGGCGGGACGGCATACTATACGACACCGGGGAGCTGTTTTTT,CASSWRDGILYDTGELFF
TRBD1,TRBJ1-2,many,TRBV7-9,TGTGCCAGCACCCCAATCGACGACCGGGACAGGGGACACGGCTACACCTTC,CASTPIDDRDRGHGYTF
TRBD1,TRBJ2-1,many,TRBV7-6,TGTGCCAGCAGCTCGATACAGGGGTCCTACAATGAGCAGTTCTTC,CASSSIQGSYNEQFF
-,TRBJ1-1,-,TRBV2,TGTGCCAGCAGTGAAATTAAAAATATGGTGAGGGACACTGAAGCTTTCTTT,CASSEIKNMVRDTEAFF
-,TRBJ1-5,-,TRBV6-1,TGTGCCAACAGTGAAGTTTGGTGGCAGCCCCAGCATTTT,CANSEVWWQPQHF
TRBD1,TRBJ1-2,-,TRBV5-3,TGTGCCAGCAGCTTGAAGGGACAGGGGGTTAATGGCTACACCTTC,CASSLKGQGVNGYTF
TRBD1,TRBJ1-2,-,TRBV27,TGTGCCAGCAGTTTAGAATTCGGGACAGCCACTAACTATGGCTACACCTTC,CASSLEFGTATNYGYTF
-,TRBJ2-3,few,TRBV6-5,TGTGCCAGCAGTTACTCCCCGGTGGGGGGTGATACGCAGTATTTT,CASSYSPVGGDTQYF
-,TRBJ1-2,-,TRBV7-2,TGTGCCAGCAGCCAAACGAAGTCTAACTATGGCTACACCTTC,CASSQTKSNYGYTF
TRBD2,TRBJ2-1,few,TRBV5-6,TGTGCCAGCAGCTGGGGGAGGGATGAGCAGTTCTTC,CASSWGRDEQFF
TRBD2,TRBJ2-2,few,TRBV20-1,TGCAGTGCTAGAGTGGGACTAGCGGGGAGAAAGTGGGGCACCGGGGAGCTGTTTTTT,CSARVGLAGRKWGTGELFF
-,TRBJ2-5,few,TRBV24-1,TGTGCCACCAGTGATTTGACAGCTCAAGAGACCCAGTACTTC,CATSDLTAQETQYF
-,TRBJ1-5,many,TRBV6-2/TRBV6-3,TGTGCCAGCAGTTCCGGGGGGAAGCCCCAGCATTTT,CASSSGGKPQHF
-,TRBJ2-7,-,TRBV7-9,TGTGCCAGCACCCAAGGCGGGGTCTTGTACGAGCAGTACTTC,CASTQGGVLYEQYF
-,TRBJ2-7,-,TRBV20-1,TGCAGTGCTAGAGATAACAGTGGCTCCTACGAGCAGTACTTC,CSARDNSGSYEQYF
TRBD1,TRBJ2-5,-,TRBV27,TGTGCCAGCAGCCTAGGACAGGATCTATTGGGGACCCAGTACTTC,CASSLGQDLLGTQYF
-,TRBJ2-2,-,TRBV9,TGTGCCAGCAGCGCCACAGGATACACCGGGGAGCTGTTTTTT,CASSATGYTGELFF
TRBD1,TRBJ1-2,-,TRBV2,TGTGCCAGCAGTGAAATCGGGACAGTGGAATATGGCTACACCTTC,CASSEIGTVEYGYTF
TRBD1,TRBJ2-6,few,TRBV11-2,TGTGCCAGCAGCTCTTCTTGGGCGGGATTATCGCAGGGGGCGGAATCTGGGGCCAACGTCCTGACTTTC,CASSSSWAGLSQGAESGANVLTF
-,TRBJ1-1,-,TRBV5-1,TGCGCCAGCAGCTTGGTCACCCTTACGGAGGGAACTGAAGCTTTCTTT,CASSLVTLTEGTEAFF
-,TRBJ2-1,-,TRBV7-6,TGTGCCAGCAGCTCGTTCCTACGGAATGAGCAGTTCTTC,CASSSFLRNEQFF